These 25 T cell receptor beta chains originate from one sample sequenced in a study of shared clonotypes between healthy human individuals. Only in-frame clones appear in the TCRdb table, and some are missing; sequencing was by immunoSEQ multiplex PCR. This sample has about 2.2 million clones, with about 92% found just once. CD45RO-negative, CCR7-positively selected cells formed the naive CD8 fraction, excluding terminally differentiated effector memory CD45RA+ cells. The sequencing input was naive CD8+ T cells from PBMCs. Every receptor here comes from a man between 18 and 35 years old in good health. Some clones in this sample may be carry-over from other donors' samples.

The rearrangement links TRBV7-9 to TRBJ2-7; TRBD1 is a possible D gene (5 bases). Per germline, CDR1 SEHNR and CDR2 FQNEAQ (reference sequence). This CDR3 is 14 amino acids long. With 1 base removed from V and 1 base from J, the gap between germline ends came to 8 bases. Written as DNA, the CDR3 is TGTGCCAGCAGCTTAGGACAGATATCCTACGAGCAGTACTTC. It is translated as CASSLGQISYEQYF. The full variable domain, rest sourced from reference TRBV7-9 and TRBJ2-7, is DTGVSQNPRHKITKRGQNVTFRCDPISEHNRLYWYRQTLGQGPEFLTYFQNEAQLEKSRLLSDRFSAERPKGSFSTLEIQRTEQGDSAMYLCASSLGQISYEQYFGPGTRLTVT.

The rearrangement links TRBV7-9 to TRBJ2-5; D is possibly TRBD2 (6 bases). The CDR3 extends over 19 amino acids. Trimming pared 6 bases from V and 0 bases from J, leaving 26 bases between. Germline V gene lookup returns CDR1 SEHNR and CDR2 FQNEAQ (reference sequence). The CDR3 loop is CASRLGVERGAQYQETQYF. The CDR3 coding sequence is TGTGCCAGCAGGCTGGGGGTTGAGCGCGGGGCCCAGTACCAAGAGACCCAGTACTTC.

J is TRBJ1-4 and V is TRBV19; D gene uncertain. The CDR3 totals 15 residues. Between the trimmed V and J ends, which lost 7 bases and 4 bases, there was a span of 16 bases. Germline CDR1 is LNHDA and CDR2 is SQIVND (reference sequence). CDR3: CASKRPGIFNEKLFF. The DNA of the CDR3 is TGTGCCAGTAAACGACCGGGGATCTTTAATGAAAAACTGTTTTTT.

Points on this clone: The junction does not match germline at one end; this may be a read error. The CDR3 region has the DNA TGCAGCGTTGATTTCGCGGCGGGTCCCTCCCACGAGCAGTACTTC. It specifies CSVDFAAGPSHEQYF. The rearrangement uses TRBV29-1 and TRBJ2-7; weak D call: TRBD2 (5 bases). The length of the CDR3 is 15 residues. The V gene's germline CDR1 is SQVTM and CDR2 ANQGSEA.

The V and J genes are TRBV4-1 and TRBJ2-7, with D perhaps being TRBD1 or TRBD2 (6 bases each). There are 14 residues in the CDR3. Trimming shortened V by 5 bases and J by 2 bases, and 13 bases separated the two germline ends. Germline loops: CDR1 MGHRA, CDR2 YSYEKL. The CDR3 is CASSWGAGAYEQYF. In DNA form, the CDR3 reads TGCGCCAGCAGCTGGGGGGCTGGGGCCTACGAGCAGTACTTC.

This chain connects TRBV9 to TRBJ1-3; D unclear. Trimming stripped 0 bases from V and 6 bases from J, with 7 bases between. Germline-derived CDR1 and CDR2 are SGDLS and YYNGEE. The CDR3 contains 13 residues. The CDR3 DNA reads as TGTGCCAGCAGCGTAGAGAGGGAAAACACCATATATTTT. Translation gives CASSVERENTIYF.

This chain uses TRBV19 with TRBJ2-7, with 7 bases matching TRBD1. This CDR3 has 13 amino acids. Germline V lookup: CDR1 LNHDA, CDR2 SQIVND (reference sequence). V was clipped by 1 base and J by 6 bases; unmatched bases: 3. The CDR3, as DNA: TGTGCCAGTAGTATAGCGCCAGGGGGCGAGCAGTACTTC. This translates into CASSIAPGGEQYF.

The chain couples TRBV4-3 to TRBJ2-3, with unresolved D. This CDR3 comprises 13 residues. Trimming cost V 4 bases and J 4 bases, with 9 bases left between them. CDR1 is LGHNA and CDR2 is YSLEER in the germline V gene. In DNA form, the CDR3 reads TGCGCCAGCAGCCCCCCCAGGTCAGATACGCAGTATTTT. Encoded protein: CASSPPRSDTQYF.

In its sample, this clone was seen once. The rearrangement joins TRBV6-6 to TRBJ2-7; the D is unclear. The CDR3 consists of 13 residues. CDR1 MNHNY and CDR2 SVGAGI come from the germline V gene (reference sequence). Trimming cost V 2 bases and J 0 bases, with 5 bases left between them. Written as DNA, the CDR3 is TGTGCCAGCAGTTACGAGGTCTCCTACGAGCAGTACTTC. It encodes CASSYEVSYEQYF.

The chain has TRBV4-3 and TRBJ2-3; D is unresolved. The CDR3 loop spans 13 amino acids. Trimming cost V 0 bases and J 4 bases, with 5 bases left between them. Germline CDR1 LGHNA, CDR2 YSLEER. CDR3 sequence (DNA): TGCGCCAGCAGCCAAGATGTGGCAGATACGCAGTATTTT. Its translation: CASSQDVADTQYF.

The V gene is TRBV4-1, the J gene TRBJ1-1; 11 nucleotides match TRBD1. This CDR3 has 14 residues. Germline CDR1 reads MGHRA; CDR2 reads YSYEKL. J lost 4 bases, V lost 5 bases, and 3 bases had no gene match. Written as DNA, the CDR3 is TGCGCCAGCAGCTTGGGACAGGGGGGCACTGAAGCTTTCTTT. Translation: CASSLGQGGTEAFF.

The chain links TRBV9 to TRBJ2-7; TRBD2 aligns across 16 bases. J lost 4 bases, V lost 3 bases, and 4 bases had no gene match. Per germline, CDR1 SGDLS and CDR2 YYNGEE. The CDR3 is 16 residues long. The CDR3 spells CASSEGTSGRVYEQYF. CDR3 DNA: TGTGCCAGCAGCGAAGGGACTAGCGGGAGGGTGTACGAGCAGTACTTC.

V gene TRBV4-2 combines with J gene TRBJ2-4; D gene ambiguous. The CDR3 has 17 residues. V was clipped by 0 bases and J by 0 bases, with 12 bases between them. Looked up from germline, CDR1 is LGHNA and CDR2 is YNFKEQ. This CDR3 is CASSQDSPSRAKNIQYF. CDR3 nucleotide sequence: TGTGCCAGCAGCCAAGATTCTCCCTCGAGAGCCAAAAACATTCAGTACTTC.

CDR3 in amino acids: CASSPGLSVQYF. The CDR3 DNA is TGTGCCAGTAGTCCCGGACTGAGCGTGCAGTATTTT. V is TRBV19 and J is TRBJ2-3; tentative D call: TRBD2 (5 bases). V lost 5 bases and J lost 11, with 14 bases in between. The CDR3 totals 12 residues. The germline gives CDR1 LNHDA, CDR2 SQIVND (reference sequence).

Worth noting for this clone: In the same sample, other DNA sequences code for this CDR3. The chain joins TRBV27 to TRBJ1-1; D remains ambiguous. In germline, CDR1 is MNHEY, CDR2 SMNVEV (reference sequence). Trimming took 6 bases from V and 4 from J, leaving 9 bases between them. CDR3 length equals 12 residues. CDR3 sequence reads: CASSPGGTEAFF. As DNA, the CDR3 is TGTGCCAGCAGCCCAGGCGGCACTGAAGCTTTCTTT.

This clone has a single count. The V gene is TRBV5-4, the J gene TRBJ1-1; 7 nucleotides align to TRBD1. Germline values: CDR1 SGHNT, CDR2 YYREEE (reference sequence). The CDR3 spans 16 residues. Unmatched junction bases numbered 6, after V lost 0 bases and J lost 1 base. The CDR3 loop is CASSLDIGTANTEAFF. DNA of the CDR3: TGTGCCAGCAGCTTGGATATCGGGACAGCGAACACTGAAGCTTTCTTT.

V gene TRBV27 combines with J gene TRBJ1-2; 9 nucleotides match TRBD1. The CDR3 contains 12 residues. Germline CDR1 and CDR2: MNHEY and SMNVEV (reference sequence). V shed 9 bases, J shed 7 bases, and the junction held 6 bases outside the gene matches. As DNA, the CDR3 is TGTGCCAGTACTACAGGGGGCACTGGCTACACCTTC. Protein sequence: CASTTGGTGYTF.

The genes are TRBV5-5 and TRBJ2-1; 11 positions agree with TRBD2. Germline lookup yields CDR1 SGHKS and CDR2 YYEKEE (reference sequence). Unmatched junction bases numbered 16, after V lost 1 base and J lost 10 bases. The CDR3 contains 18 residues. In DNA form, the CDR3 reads TGTGCCAGCAGCTTGTCTCCCCCCGGGACTAGCGGACCCCAGGAGCAGTTCTTC. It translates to CASSLSPPGTSGPQEQFF.

In nucleotides, the CDR3 is TGTGCCAGCAGCTTTAAAACCGGGACAGGGGTGGGGAAGACCCAGTACTTC. It codes for CASSFKTGTGVGKTQYF. The V gene is TRBV7-2, the J gene TRBJ2-5; 10 positions match TRBD1. The CDR3 has 17 amino acids. V shed 3 bases, J shed 6 bases, and the junction held 13 bases outside the gene matches. Germline CDR1 SGHTA, CDR2 FQGNSA.

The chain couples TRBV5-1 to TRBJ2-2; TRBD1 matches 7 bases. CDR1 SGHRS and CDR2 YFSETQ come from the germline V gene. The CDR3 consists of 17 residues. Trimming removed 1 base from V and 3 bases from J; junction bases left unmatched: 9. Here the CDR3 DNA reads TGCGCCAGCAGCTTGTTTAGGGGTCAGGGGGACACCGGGGAGCTGTTTTTT. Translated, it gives CASSLFRGQGDTGELFF.

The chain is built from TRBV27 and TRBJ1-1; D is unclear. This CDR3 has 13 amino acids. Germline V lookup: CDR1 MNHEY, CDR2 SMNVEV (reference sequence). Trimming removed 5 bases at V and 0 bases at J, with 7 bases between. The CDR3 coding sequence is TGTGCCAGCAGTCCCCACCTGAACACTGAAGCTTTCTTT. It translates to CASSPHLNTEAFF.

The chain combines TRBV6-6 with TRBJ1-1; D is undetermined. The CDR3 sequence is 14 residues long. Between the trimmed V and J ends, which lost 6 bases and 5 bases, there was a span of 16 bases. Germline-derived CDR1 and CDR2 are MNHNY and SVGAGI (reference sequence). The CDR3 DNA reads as TGTGCCAGCAGCCACTGGGTAGGGAGAACTGAAGCTTTCTTT. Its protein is CASSHWVGRTEAFF.

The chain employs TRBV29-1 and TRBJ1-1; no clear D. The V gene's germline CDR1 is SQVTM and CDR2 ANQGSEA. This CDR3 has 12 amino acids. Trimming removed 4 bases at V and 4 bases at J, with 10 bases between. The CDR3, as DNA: TGCAGCGTTGGAGCGACGTTCACTGAAGCTTTCTTT. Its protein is CSVGATFTEAFF.

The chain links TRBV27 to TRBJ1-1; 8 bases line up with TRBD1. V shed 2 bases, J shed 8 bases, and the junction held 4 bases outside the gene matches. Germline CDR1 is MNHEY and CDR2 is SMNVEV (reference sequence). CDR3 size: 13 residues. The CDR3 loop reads CASSLPGGLEAFF. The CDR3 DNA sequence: TGTGCCAGCAGTTTACCAGGGGGCTTGGAAGCTTTCTTT.

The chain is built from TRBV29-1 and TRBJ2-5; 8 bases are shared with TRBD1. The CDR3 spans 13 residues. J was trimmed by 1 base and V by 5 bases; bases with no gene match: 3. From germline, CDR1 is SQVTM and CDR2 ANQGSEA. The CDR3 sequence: CSVRQGLQETQYF. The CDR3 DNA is TGCAGCGTTCGACAGGGGCTCCAAGAGACCCAGTACTTC.